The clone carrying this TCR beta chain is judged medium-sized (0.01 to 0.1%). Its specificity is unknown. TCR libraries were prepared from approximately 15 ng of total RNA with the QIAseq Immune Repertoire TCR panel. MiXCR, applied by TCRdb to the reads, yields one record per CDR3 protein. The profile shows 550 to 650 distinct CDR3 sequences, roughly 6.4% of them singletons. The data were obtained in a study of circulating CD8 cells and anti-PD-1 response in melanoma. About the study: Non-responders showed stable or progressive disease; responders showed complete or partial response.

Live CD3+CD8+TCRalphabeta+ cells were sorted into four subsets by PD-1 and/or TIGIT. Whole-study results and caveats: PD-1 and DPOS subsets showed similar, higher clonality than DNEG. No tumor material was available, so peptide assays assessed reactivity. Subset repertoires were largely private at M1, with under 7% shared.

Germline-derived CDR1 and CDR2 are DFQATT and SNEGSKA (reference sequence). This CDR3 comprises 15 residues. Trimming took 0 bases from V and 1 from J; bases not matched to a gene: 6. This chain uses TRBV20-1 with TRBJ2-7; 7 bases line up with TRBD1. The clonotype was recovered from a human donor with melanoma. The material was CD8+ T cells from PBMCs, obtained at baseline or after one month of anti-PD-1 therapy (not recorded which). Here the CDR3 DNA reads TGCAGTGCTAGAGACACAGGGGAATTGTCCTACGAGCAGTACTTC. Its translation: CSARDTGELSYEQYF.